The text below deals with one T cell receptor beta chain. These data come from a study of cytomegalovirus exposure and HLA in healthy donors. Amplification used 60 Vbeta primers and 13 Jbeta primers. Using immunoSEQ multiplex PCR, the repertoire was profiled, and TCRdb retains in-frame clones only, with some absent. The data show 38,000 or so clones, and the top ten clones hold approximately 8.4%. V lost 4 bases to trimming and J lost 4 bases, with 21 bases between them. Germline assignment: CDR1 SGHRS and CDR2 YFSETQ. This CDR3 has 18 residues. Sequencing used PBMCs. J is TRBJ2-6 and V is TRBV5-1; the D gene is possibly TRBD1 (6 bases). The receptor's source is a middle-aged man in good health and CMV-seropositive. CDR3 loop: CASSPGTIRGSGANVLTF. Written as DNA, the CDR3 is TGCGCCAGCAGCCCGGGTACTATCAGGGGAAGCGGGGCCAACGTCCTGACTTTC.